These 20 T cell receptor beta chains were all obtained from the same sample, sequenced in a study of response to subunit inactivated influenza vaccine. TCRdb reprocessed the RT-PCR reads via MiXCR and lists one record per CDR3 protein. The repertoire consists of 300,000 to 350,000 distinct CDR3 sequences, with 20% to 25% occurring once and the leading ten covering approximately 10%. The sample in question was PBMCs from blood, obtained less than 22 months after vaccination. All receptors come from a man between 45 and 75 years old who received an inactivated influenza vaccine.

V gene TRBV5-4 combines with J gene TRBJ1-2; the match to TRBD1 covers 7 bases. The CDR3 extends over 15 amino acids. V lost 4 bases and J lost 2; bases outside the gene matches: 8. Per germline, CDR1 SGHNT and CDR2 YYREEE (reference sequence). The CDR3 loop is CASSTYTGVNYGYTF. The DNA for the CDR3 is TGTGCCAGCAGCACTTACACAGGGGTCAACTATGGCTACACCTTC. Using reference TRBV5-4 and TRBJ1-2 for the parts outside the CDR3, the full variable domain is ETGVTQSPTHLIKTRGQQVTLRCSSQSGHNTVSWYQQALGQGPQFIFQYYREEENGRGNFPPRFSGLQFPNYSSELNVNALELDDSALYLCASSTYTGVNYGYTFGSGTRLTVV.

Only a few counts were recorded for this clonotype. The chain carries TRBV5-1 and TRBJ1-2; a weak D match, TRBD1 (6 bases). Per germline, CDR1 SGHRS and CDR2 YFSETQ. V gave up 7 bases and J gave up 4 bases, with 17 bases separating them. The CDR3 covers 14 residues. CDR3 nucleotides: TGCGCCAGCTCGGACAGCCTTCTGGCCTATGGCTACACCTTC. Amino acids: CASSDSLLAYGYTF.

The chain has TRBV29-1 and TRBJ2-7; no reliable D call. CDR1 SQVTM and CDR2 ANQGSEA come from the germline V gene. The CDR3 extends over 12 amino acids. The V and J ends lost 3 bases and 3 bases respectively, with 9 bases between them. This CDR3 reads CSVEGDLYEQYF. The CDR3 coding sequence is TGCAGCGTTGAGGGCGACCTCTACGAGCAGTACTTC.

This chain connects TRBV9 to TRBJ2-7; D perhaps matches TRBD1 (6 bases). Germline CDR1 is SGDLS and CDR2 is YYNGEE. This CDR3 contains 15 residues. V lost 4 bases, J lost 0 bases, and 14 bases lay in between. The CDR3 spells CASSPRQASSYEQYF. The CDR3 DNA sequence: TGTGCCAGCAGCCCTCGACAGGCGAGCTCCTACGAGCAGTACTTC.

The chain is built from TRBV4-2 and TRBJ2-1, with D perhaps matching TRBD2 (5 bases). There are 17 residues in the CDR3. The V end was cut by 1 base, the J end by 2 bases, with 15 bases between. Germline V lookup: CDR1 LGHNA, CDR2 YNFKEQ. The CDR3 region has the DNA TGTGCCAGCAGCCAAGGCGAAGCGAGCGGTACCTACAATGAGCAGTTCTTC. This encodes CASSQGEASGTYNEQFF.

This clonotype was seen a handful of times. The genes are TRBV24-1 and TRBJ2-2; 7 bases map to TRBD1. The germline V gene encodes CDR1 KGHDR and CDR2 SFDVKD. The CDR3 is made up of 16 amino acids. V shed 5 bases and J 3 bases; nucleotides not matched to a gene: 8. CDR3 amino acids: CATSGKGASYTGELFF. The CDR3 DNA follows: TGTGCCACCAGTGGTAAGGGGGCGTCCTACACCGGGGAGCTGTTTTTT.

This chain links TRBV14 with TRBJ2-7; no clear D gene. The CDR3 consists of 15 residues. The germline gives CDR1 SGHDN, CDR2 FVKESK. Trimming took 4 bases from V and 4 from J, leaving 17 bases between them. The CDR3 nucleotides are TGTGCCAGCAGCCGGCAGCCCAGAGGTTCGTACGAGCAGTACTTC. Its protein is CASSRQPRGSYEQYF.

V usage is TRBV2 and J usage is TRBJ1-5; D gene uncertain. The germline V gene encodes CDR1 SNHLY and CDR2 FYNNEI. This CDR3 has 12 residues. Deletions cut 8 bases from V and 10 bases from J, with 15 bases between. The CDR3 DNA sequence: TGTGCCAGCGCGAACCGGGGTATACCCCAGCATTTT. Translating it yields CASANRGIPQHF.

This clonotype has ten or more counts. The gene calls are TRBV28 and TRBJ1-2; D perhaps matches TRBD1 (6 bases). The ends were cut back, 3 bases at V and 3 bases at J, with 14 bases in the middle. In germline, CDR1 is MDHEN, CDR2 SYDVKM. The CDR3 extends over 15 amino acids. In nucleotides, the CDR3 is TGTGCCAGCAGTTTTTGGGGGGCCCAGCACTATGGCTACACCTTC. This gives the protein CASSFWGAQHYGYTF.

The J gene is TRBJ1-1, the V gene TRBV25-1, with TRBD1 matching 7 bases. The trim removed 4 bases at V and 6 bases at J, leaving 5 bases unmatched. From germline, CDR1 is MGHDK and CDR2 SYGVNS. CDR3 length equals 13 residues. CDR3 loop: CASSAGGFSEAFF. The CDR3 DNA reads TGTGCCAGCAGTGCAGGGGGTTTTTCTGAAGCTTTCTTT.

This clonotype was seen more than once but under ten times. The CDR3 protein is CASSWGQGAELFF. In DNA, the CDR3 is TGCGCCAGCAGCTGGGGACAGGGTGCAGAACTGTTTTTT. The chain combines TRBV5-1 with TRBJ1-4, with 9 bases aligning to TRBD1. Trimming cost V 3 bases and J 12 bases; bases outside gene matches: 6. This CDR3 contains 13 residues. Germline V gives CDR1 SGHRS, CDR2 YFSETQ.

In this sample, this clonotype turned up many times. The chain combines TRBV6-2 or TRBV6-3 with TRBJ1-1; D is uncertain. Germline CDR1 is MNHEY and CDR2 is SVGEGT. Trimming cost V 6 bases and J 3 bases, with 14 bases left between them. This CDR3 is built from 14 residues. The CDR3 here is CASRWEQSYTEAFF. The CDR3 DNA follows: TGTGCCAGCAGGTGGGAACAGAGCTACACTGAAGCTTTCTTT.

The CDR3 sequence: CASSQEGGGRGAFF. DNA of the CDR3: TGTGCCAGCAGCCAAGAAGGAGGGGGACGGGGAGCTTTCTTT. V is TRBV4-2 and J is TRBJ1-1, with TRBD1 as a possible D gene (6 bases). The CDR3 is 14 residues long. Germline V CDR1 and CDR2: LGHNA, YNFKEQ. V was clipped by 0 bases and J by 10 bases, with 15 bases between them.

Ten or more counts support this clonotype. The CDR3 DNA reads TGTGCCATCAGTGAGTCAGTGAAGAATCAGCCCCAGCATTTT. This translates into CAISESVKNQPQHF. The chain uses TRBV10-3 and TRBJ1-5; D uncertain. The CDR3 sequence is 14 residues long. Germline values: CDR1 ENHRY, CDR2 SYGVKD. Trimming removed 0 bases at V and 4 bases at J, with 7 bases between.

A few counts support this clonotype. The CDR3 is CSVDRQKTQFF. CDR3 DNA sequence: TGCAGCGTCGATAGACAGAAAACTCAGTTCTTC. The rearrangement uses TRBV29-1 and TRBJ2-1, with D tentatively TRBD1 (5 bases). The CDR3 covers 11 residues. The germline V gene encodes CDR1 SQVTM and CDR2 ANQGSEA. V gave up 6 bases and J gave up 13 bases, with 16 bases separating them.

This clonotype was seen at least ten times. The V and J genes are TRBV27 and TRBJ1-5; D uncertain. V was clipped by 1 base and J by 1 base, with 11 bases between them. In germline, CDR1 is MNHEY, CDR2 SMNVEV (reference sequence). The CDR3 totals 16 residues. CDR3 region: CASSLWAPTSNQPQHF. The CDR3 DNA sequence: TGTGCCAGCAGTTTATGGGCTCCAACGAGCAATCAGCCCCAGCATTTT.

The CDR3 DNA sequence: TGTGCCACCAGCCAGGGGGCTGAGACCCAGTACTTC. It specifies CATSQGAETQYF. This sequence joins TRBV15 and TRBJ2-5; 8 nucleotides match TRBD1. CDR1 LNHNV and CDR2 YYDKDF come from the germline V gene (reference sequence). With 5 bases clipped from V and 5 bases from J, the junction kept 1 base outside the gene matches. CDR3 length: 12 amino acids. Drawing the rest from reference TRBV15 and TRBJ2-5, the complete variable domain is DAMVIQNPRYQVTQFGKPVTLSCSQTLNHNVMYWYQQKSSQAPKLLFHYYDKDFNNEADTPDNFQSRRPNTSFCFLDIRSPGLGDTAMYLCATSQGAETQYFGPGTRLLVL.

This clonotype was counted only a few times. The chain joins TRBV4-1 to TRBJ1-5, with D tentatively TRBD1 (5 bases). Germline CDR1 MGHRA, CDR2 YSYEKL. Trimming pared 0 bases from V and 0 bases from J, leaving 12 bases between. The CDR3 has 17 residues. CDR3 protein: CASSQEDTFYSNQPQHF. In nucleotides, the CDR3 is TGCGCCAGCAGCCAAGAGGACACGTTCTATAGCAATCAGCCCCAGCATTTT.

This clonotype was seen ten or more times. The rearrangement uses TRBV11-2 and TRBJ2-7, with 10 bases that match TRBD2. Germline V gene data show CDR1 as SGHAT and CDR2 as FQNNGV. Germline trimming cut 5 bases from V and 9 bases from J; bases unmatched to any gene: 13. This CDR3 comprises 15 residues. CDR3 bases: TGTGCCAGCAGCACCGCTAGCGGGGGTTCTACGCCGCAGTACTTC. Translated, it gives CASSTASGGSTPQYF.

The chain couples TRBV30 to TRBJ1-2, with D hard to call. V was cut by 1 base and J by 1 base, with 7 bases left in between. Germline lookup yields CDR1 GTSNPN and CDR2 SVGIG (reference sequence). CDR3 length equals 13 residues. CDR3 DNA: TGTGCCTGGAGTGGCCCATATAACTATGGCTACACCTTC. Its translation is CAWSGPYNYGYTF.